Following are 8 T cell receptor beta chains from one sample sequenced in a study of T cell repertoires in cytomegalovirus infection. Using its own MiXCR run on the reads, TCRdb lists one record per CDR3 protein. Here the sample spans over 300,000 distinct CDR3 sequences, around 9.5% being singletons. The source material was PBMCs. The receptors stem from a human donor in good health (CMV status not recorded). Some clones in this sample may be carry-over from other donors' samples.

The CDR3 spells CASSQGVGRTDTQYF. For the CDR3, the DNA is TGTGCCAGCTCACAAGGGGTGGGTCGCACAGATACGCAGTATTTT. This sequence joins TRBV18 and TRBJ2-3, with D possibly being TRBD1 (5 bases). The V gene lost 4 bases and the J gene lost 1 base, with 12 bases spanning the gap. Germline-derived CDR1 and CDR2 are KGHSH and LQKENI. The CDR3 extends over 15 amino acids.

In this sample, this clonotype turned up a few times. The CDR3 DNA follows: TGCAGTGCTAGACAAACTGGAATCTACGAGCAGTACTTC. Residues: CSARQTGIYEQYF. V gene TRBV20-1 combines with J gene TRBJ2-7; D is unresolved. Deletions cut 2 bases from V and 3 bases from J, with 11 bases between. This CDR3 is built from 13 residues. Germline V gene sequence: CDR1 DFQATT, CDR2 SNEGSKA (reference sequence).

This clonotype has ten or more counts. This CDR3 reads CASSLRRTNYEQYF. For the CDR3, the DNA is TGTGCCAGCAGCTTACGACGGACTAACTACGAGCAGTACTTC. V gene TRBV7-8 combines with J gene TRBJ2-7; possible D gene TRBD2, 6 bases. V was clipped by 2 bases and J by 3 bases, with 11 bases between them. Germline CDR1 reads SGHVS; CDR2 reads FQNEAQ. The CDR3 spans 14 residues.

This clonotype was picked up a small number of times. The chain combines TRBV6-2 or TRBV6-3 with TRBJ2-1; 13 bases match TRBD2. The CDR3 runs to 16 residues. In germline, CDR1 is MNHEY, CDR2 SVGEGT. Trimming at V came to 6 bases and at J to 7 bases, leaving 9 bases not matched to a gene. In DNA form, the CDR3 reads TGTGCCAGCAGGCCTGCACTAGCGGGAGGGGTGAATGAGCAGTTCTTC. It is translated as CASRPALAGGVNEQFF.

This clonotype has a count of ten or more. The V call is TRBV19, the J call TRBJ2-1, with 8 bases that match TRBD2. Germline trimming cut 5 bases from V and 5 bases from J; bases unmatched to any gene: 11. This CDR3 comprises 16 residues. The germline CDR1 and CDR2 sequences are LNHDA and SQIVND (reference sequence). The CDR3 here is CASSRGREALHNEQFF. The CDR3 nucleotides read TGTGCCAGTAGTCGGGGGCGGGAGGCTCTCCACAATGAGCAGTTCTTC.

This clonotype was found a few times. This rearrangement joins TRBV12-3 or TRBV12-4 to TRBJ2-1; tentative D call: TRBD2 (5 bases). Trimming left V 6 bases short and J 6 bases short, with 18 bases between. This CDR3 has 15 amino acids. The DNA for the CDR3 is TGTGCCAGCAGAGACCTTACTAGATCCGGCAATGAGCAGTTCTTC. The encoded protein is CASRDLTRSGNEQFF.

CDR3 nucleotide sequence: TGTGCCAGCAGTCCCATGGGGACGGGGGCCTACGAGCAGTACTTC. Its protein product is CASSPMGTGAYEQYF. The gene calls are TRBV12-3 or TRBV12-4 and TRBJ2-7, with D possibly TRBD2 on 6 matching bases. V was clipped by 5 bases and J by 2 bases, with 16 bases between them. This CDR3 is built from 15 residues.

The J gene is TRBJ1-5, the V gene TRBV2; D perhaps matches TRBD1 (5 bases). From germline, CDR1 is SNHLY and CDR2 FYNNEI. Trimming removed 3 bases at V and 5 bases at J, with 11 bases between. The CDR3 contains 14 residues. The CDR3 nucleotides are TGTGCCAGCAGTGACTGGGGGTTCGATCAGCCCCAGCATTTT. This codes for CASSDWGFDQPQHF.